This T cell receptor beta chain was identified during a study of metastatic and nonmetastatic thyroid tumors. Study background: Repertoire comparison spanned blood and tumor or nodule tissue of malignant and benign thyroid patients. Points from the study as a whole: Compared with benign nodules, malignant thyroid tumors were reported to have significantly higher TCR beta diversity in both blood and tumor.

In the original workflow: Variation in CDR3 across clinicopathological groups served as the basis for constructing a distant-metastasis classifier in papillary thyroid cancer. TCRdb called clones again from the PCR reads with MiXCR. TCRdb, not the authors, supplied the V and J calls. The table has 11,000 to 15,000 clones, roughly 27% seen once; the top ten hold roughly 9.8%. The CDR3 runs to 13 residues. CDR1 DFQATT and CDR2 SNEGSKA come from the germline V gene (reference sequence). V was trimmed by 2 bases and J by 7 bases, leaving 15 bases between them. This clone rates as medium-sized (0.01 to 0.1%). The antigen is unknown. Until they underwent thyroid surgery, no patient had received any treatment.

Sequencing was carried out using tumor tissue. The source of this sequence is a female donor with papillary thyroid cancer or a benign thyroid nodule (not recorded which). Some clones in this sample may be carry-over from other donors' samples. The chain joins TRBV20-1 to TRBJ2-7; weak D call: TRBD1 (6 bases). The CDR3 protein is CSARRTGKLEQYF. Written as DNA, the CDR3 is TGCAGTGCTAGACGCACAGGGAAATTAGAGCAGTACTTC.